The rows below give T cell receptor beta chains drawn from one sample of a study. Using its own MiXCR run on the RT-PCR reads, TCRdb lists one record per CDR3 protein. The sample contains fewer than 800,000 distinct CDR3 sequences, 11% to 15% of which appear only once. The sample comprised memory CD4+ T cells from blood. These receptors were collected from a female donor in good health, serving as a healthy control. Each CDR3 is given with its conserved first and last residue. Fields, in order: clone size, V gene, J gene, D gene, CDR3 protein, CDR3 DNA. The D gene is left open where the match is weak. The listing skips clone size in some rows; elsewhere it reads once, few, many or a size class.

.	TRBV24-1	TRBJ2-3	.	CATSDGALPVTDTQYF	TGTGCCACCAGTGATGGCGCGTTACCCGTTACAGATACGCAGTATTTT
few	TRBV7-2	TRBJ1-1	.	CASSSHGNTEAFF	TGTGCCAGCAGCTCCCACGGGAACACTGAAGCTTTCTTT
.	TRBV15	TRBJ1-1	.	CATRAEFNTEAFF	TGTGCCACCAGGGCGGAATTTAACACTGAAGCTTTCTTT
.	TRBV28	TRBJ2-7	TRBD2	CASKRREGEQYF	TGTGCCAGCAAGAGGCGGGAGGGCGAGCAATACTTC
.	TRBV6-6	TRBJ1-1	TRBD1	CASSHRTGAEAFF	TGTGCCAGCAGTCACCGAACAGGGGCTGAAGCTTTCTTT
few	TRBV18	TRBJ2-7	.	CASSPRSDIYEQYF	TGTGCCAGCTCACCACGGAGCGACATCTACGAGCAGTACTTC
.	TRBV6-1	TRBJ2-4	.	CASSEAGVLGFIQYF	TGTGCCAGCAGTGAAGCGGGGGTGCTCGGCTTTATTCAGTACTTC
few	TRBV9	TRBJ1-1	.	CASSIGRDTEAFF	TGTGCCAGCAGCATTGGACGGGACACTGAAGCTTTCTTT
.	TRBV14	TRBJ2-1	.	CASSQDRRVSYNEQFF	TGTGCCAGCAGCCAAGATCGGAGGGTCTCCTACAATGAGCAGTTCTTC
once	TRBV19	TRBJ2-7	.	CASSRRTVQYEQYF	TGTGCCAGTAGTAGGCGGACAGTTCAATACGAGCAGTACTTC
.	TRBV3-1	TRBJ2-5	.	CASSQGGREETQYF	TGTGCCAGCAGCCAAGGTGGCAGGGAAGAGACCCAGTACTTC
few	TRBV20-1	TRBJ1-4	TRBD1	CSAIGGGTNEKLFF	TGCAGTGCTATCGGAGGGGGCACTAATGAAAAACTGTTTTTT
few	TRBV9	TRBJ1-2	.	CASSERTGTNYGYTF	TGTGCCAGCAGCGAAAGGACGGGAACTAACTATGGCTACACCTTC
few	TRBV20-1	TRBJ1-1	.	CSVPKMNTEAFF	TGCAGTGTTCCTAAGATGAACACTGAAGCTTTCTTT
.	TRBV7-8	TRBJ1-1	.	CASSPIEGFHTEAFF	TGTGCCAGCAGCCCAATAGAGGGTTTTCACACTGAAGCTTTCTTT
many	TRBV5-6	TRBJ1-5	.	CASSLGRSLEPQHF	TGTGCCAGCAGCTTGGGACGGAGCTTGGAGCCCCAGCATTTT
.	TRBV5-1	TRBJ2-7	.	CASSGRQHSYEQYF	TGCGCCAGCAGTGGGAGGCAGCACTCCTACGAGCAGTACTTC
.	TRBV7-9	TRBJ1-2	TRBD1	CASSPDREGNGYTF	TGTGCCAGCAGCCCAGACAGGGAAGGGAATGGCTACACCTTC
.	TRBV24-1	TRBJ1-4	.	CATRDSYNEKLFF	TGTGCCACCCGAGACAGTTATAATGAAAAACTGTTTTTT
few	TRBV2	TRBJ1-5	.	CASRGGSPSNQPQHF	TGTGCCAGTCGCGGGGGGTCTCCTAGCAATCAGCCCCAGCATTTT
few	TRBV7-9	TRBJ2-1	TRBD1	CASSLSGQTTTWVF	TGTGCCAGCAGCTTATCGGGACAGACAACTACCTGGGTCTTC
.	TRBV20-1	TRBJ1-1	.	CSAPKGGRRGTEAFF	TGCAGTGCCCCGAAGGGAGGACGGCGGGGGACTGAAGCTTTCTTT
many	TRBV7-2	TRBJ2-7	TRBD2	CASSFTSSGTYEQYF	TGTGCCAGCTCCTTTACATCTAGCGGGACCTACGAGCAGTACTTC
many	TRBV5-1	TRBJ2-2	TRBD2	CASRGTSGPTGELFF	TGCGCCAGCAGGGGGACTAGCGGCCCCACCGGGGAGCTGTTTTTT
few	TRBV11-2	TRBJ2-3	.	CASSTDTQYF	TGTGCCAGCAGCACAGATACGCAGTATTTT
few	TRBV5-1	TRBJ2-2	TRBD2	CASSPDGGANTGELFF	TGCGCCAGCAGCCCGGACGGGGGGGCGAACACCGGGGAGCTGTTTTTT
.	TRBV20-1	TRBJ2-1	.	CSASGVLPANEQFF	TGCAGTGCTAGTGGGGTCCTCCCAGCCAATGAGCAGTTCTTC
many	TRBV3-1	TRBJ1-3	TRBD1	CASSQARTGLSGNTIYF	TGTGCCAGCAGCCAAGCACGGACAGGCCTCTCTGGAAACACCATATATTTT
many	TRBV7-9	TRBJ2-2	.	CASSSWTAVTGELFF	TGTGCCAGCAGCTCATGGACAGCAGTCACCGGGGAGCTGTTTTTT
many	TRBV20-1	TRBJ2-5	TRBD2	CSAIPGGTGTETQYF	TGCAGTGCCATTCCCGGGGGGACCGGTACAGAGACCCAGTACTTC
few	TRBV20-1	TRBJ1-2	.	CSARDWGGRDYGYTF	TGCAGTGCTAGAGATTGGGGGGGCAGGGACTATGGCTACACCTTC